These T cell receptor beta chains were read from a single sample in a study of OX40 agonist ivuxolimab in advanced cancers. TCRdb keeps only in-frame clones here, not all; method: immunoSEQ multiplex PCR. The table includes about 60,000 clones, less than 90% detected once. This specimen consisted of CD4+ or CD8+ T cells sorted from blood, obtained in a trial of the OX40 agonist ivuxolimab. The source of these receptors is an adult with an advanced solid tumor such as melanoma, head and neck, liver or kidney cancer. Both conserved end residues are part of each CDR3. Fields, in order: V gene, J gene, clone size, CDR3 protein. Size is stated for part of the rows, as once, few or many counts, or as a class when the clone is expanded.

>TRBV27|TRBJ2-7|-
CATHPVGQYEQYF
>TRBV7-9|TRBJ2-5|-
CASSLVGLAGREQYF
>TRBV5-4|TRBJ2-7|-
CASSLGDRNYEQYF
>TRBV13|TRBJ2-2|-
CASSAWTSGAGTGELFF
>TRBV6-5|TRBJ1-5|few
CASSIRGYSNQPQHF
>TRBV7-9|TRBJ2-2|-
CASSGRRDRGTGELFF
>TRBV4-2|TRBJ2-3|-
CASSQGYADLTDTQYF
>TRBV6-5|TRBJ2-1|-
CASSYLAGVRNEQFF
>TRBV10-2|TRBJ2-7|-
CASGLGDSYEQYF
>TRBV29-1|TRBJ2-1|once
CSVQRDRTYNEQFF
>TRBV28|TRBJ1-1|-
CASTVGGAQGTEAFF
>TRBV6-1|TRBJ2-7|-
CASSEALLGLARYEQYF
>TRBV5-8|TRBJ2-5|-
CATSYIPPQETQYF
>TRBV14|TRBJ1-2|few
CASSQDYPTGGNYGYTF
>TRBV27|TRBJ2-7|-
CASSLLGQGYREQYF
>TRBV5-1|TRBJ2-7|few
CASSLGSGREQYF
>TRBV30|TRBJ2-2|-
CAWSFGGNTGELFF
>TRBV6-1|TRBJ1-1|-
CASSVGLAGTTEAFF
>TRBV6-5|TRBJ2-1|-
CASAQGLTGAGEQFF
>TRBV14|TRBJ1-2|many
CASSQVWTGGGYGYTF
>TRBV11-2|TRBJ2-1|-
CASSRLTGLEGNEQFF
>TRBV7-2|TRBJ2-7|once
CASSSANLGQYF
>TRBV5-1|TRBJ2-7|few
CASSLGQRAEQYF
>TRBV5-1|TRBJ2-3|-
CASSLNQGGDTQYF
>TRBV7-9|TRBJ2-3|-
CASSLSTDTQYF
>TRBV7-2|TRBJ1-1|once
CASSLSQGGAFF
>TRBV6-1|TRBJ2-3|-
CASSVQRGDTQYF
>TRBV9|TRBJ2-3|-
CASSEYFDGLLTDTQYF
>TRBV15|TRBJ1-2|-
CATSSFDRNSGYTF
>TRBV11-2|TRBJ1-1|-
CASSLPGGAFF
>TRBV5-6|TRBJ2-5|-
CASSLVWGFETQYF
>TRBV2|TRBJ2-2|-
CASTGQGTGELFF
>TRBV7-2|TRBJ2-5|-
CASSQGSYQETQYF
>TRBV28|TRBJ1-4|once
CASSFGSGNEKLFF
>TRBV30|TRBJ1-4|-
CAWRGTANEKLFF
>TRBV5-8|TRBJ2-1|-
CASFPGLGGNEQFF
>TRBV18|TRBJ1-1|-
CASSPKTENTEAFF
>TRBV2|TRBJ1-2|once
CAIQGADGYGYTF
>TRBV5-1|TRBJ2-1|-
CASSLGQSYNEQFF
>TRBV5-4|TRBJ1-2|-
CASSWDSLYYGYTF